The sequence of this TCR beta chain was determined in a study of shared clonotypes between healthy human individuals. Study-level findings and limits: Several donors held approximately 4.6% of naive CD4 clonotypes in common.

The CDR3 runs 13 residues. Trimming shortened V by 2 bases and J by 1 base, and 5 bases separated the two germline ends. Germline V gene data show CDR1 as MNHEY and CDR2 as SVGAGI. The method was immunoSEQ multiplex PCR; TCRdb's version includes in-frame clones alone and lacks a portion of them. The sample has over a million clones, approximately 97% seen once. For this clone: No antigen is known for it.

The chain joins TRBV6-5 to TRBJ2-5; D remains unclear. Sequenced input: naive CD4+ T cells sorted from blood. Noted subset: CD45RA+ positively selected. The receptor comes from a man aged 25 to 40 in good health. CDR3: CASSYRPQETQYF. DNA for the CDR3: TGTGCCAGCAGTTACCGCCCCCAAGAGACCCAGTACTTC.